This T cell receptor beta chain was sequenced for a study of T cells in Graves' hyperthyroidism and ophthalmopathy. V lost 0 bases and J lost 0, with 11 bases in between. Per germline, CDR1 PRHDT and CDR2 FYEKMQ (reference sequence). This CDR3 has 16 residues. A few counts support this clonotype. From RNA transcripts, TCR beta CDR3 regions were amplified. The study used the HTBI primer set for a first-round RT-PCR of the TCR CDR3. TCRdb recomputed calls from the multiplex PCR reads with MiXCR, one row per CDR3 protein. The data hold hundreds of thousands of distinct CDR3 sequences, with approximately 40% observed a single time.

This chain connects TRBV13 to TRBJ1-2, with D unclear. The receptor was isolated from a man between 18 and 29 years old with Graves' hyperthyroidism. Sequenced material: blood. CDR3 bases: TGTGCCAGCAGCTTAGGCCTAGGCCAGGCTAACTATGGCTACACCTTC. Its protein product is CASSLGLGQANYGYTF.